Reported below is one TCR beta chain. Its matching antigen is unknown. These data come from a study of T cell repertoires in cytomegalovirus infection. The overall study: Well-studied HLA-B-restricted CMV epitopes were used in the study alongside recently identified HLA-C-restricted ones.

The study's findings and limits: HLA-C-restricted, CMV-specific TCR beta clonotypes were dominant ex vivo.

Looked up from germline, CDR1 is MNHNS and CDR2 is SASEGT. V was clipped by 4 bases and J by 1 base; unmatched bases: 6. The CDR3 totals 15 residues. MiXCR, run by TCRdb on the reads, gives a single entry per CDR3 protein. The top ten hold 20% of the sample, which has about 340,000 distinct CDR3 sequences, about 28% seen once. The chain has TRBV6-1 and TRBJ2-7, with 8 bases lining up with TRBD2. The sequencing used cultured PBMCs, collected from culture after CMV antigen stimulation. The clonotype comes from a human donor in good health (CMV status not recorded). Some clones in this sample may be carry-over from other donors' samples. CDR3 sequence reads: CASSALAGFSYEQYF. Written as DNA, the CDR3 is TGTGCCAGCAGTGCCCTAGCGGGCTTTTCCTACGAGCAGTACTTC.